Following are 10 T cell receptor beta chains from one sample sequenced in a study of shared clonotypes between healthy human individuals. In the naive CD8 group, cells lacked CD45RO and were positively selected for CCR7, so terminally differentiated effector memory CD45RA+ cells were left out. TCRdb's table, derived via immunoSEQ multiplex PCR, lists solely in-frame clones and lacks some. Counted here are fewer than 1 million clones, about 96% occurring once; the ten biggest clones make up less than 0.25%. The sequenced sample was naive CD8+ T cells sorted from blood. These receptors were collected from a man in his thirties or forties in good health.

The chain couples TRBV7-6 to TRBJ2-7; 7 bases fit TRBD2. CDR1 is SGHVS and CDR2 is FNYEAQ in the germline V gene. The CDR3 sequence is 15 residues long. With 5 bases clipped from V and 3 bases from J, the junction kept 10 bases outside the gene matches. CDR3 sequence reads: CASSPGTNALYEQYF. The DNA for the CDR3 is TGTGCCAGCAGCCCCGGGACTAACGCACTCTACGAGCAGTACTTC.

The CDR3 here is CASSFPTSGKLYEQYF. The CDR3, as DNA: TGTGCCAGCAGCTTTCCGACTAGCGGGAAGCTCTACGAGCAGTACTTC. The chain links TRBV5-6 to TRBJ2-7, with TRBD2 matching over 11 bases. The length of the CDR3 is 16 residues. Trimming took 2 bases from V and 3 from J; bases not matched to a gene: 7. Germline-derived CDR1 and CDR2 are SGHDT and YYEEEE. Looking up the rest from reference TRBV5-6 and TRBJ2-7 gives the full variable domain: DAGVTQSPTHLIKTRGQQVTLRCSPKSGHDTVSWYQQALGQGPQFIFQYYEEEERQRGNFPDRFSGHQFPNYSSELNVNALLLGDSALYLCASSFPTSGKLYEQYFGPGTRLTVT.

The gene calls are TRBV27 and TRBJ1-5; D not certain. This CDR3 has 15 residues. Trimming took off 4 bases at V and 3 bases at J, with 13 bases between the two ends. The germline gives CDR1 MNHEY, CDR2 SMNVEV (reference sequence). CDR3 coding DNA: TGTGCCAGCAGTTCTTGGACCGGGGACAATCAGCCCCAGCATTTT. Its translation: CASSSWTGDNQPQHF.

J is TRBJ2-1 and V is TRBV28; 8 bases are shared with TRBD2. CDR3 size: 14 residues. The germline V gene encodes CDR1 MDHEN and CDR2 SYDVKM. J lost 4 bases, V lost 2 bases, and 1 base had no gene match. Here the CDR3 DNA reads TGTGCCAGCAGTTTAGCGGGAGGTTACAATGAGCAGTTCTTC. Translation gives CASSLAGGYNEQFF.

This chain connects TRBV5-1 to TRBJ2-7; D possibly matches TRBD1 or TRBD2 (5 bases each). Trimming pared 4 bases from V and 7 bases from J, leaving 18 bases between. Looked up from germline, CDR1 is SGHRS and CDR2 is YFSETQ. This CDR3 has 14 amino acids. DNA for the CDR3: TGCGCCAGCAGCCTTACCGGGACGACATCGGAGCAGTACTTC. This encodes CASSLTGTTSEQYF.

This chain links TRBV1 with TRBJ2-7; the D call TRBD2 from the table was never checked on the DNA. TRBV1 is reported as a pseudogene. The CDR3 extends over 16 amino acids. CDR3 nucleotide sequence: TGCACCAGCAGCCAAGATCTGGACTCCGACTCCTACGAGCAGTACTTC. It yields the protein CTSSQDLDSDSYEQYF.

In its sample, this clone was seen once. The chain links TRBV13 to TRBJ2-7; 7 bases line up with TRBD2. In germline, CDR1 is PRHDT, CDR2 FYEKMQ (reference sequence). The CDR3 contains 12 residues. J gave up 6 bases and V 5 bases, and 4 bases lay outside the gene matches. The CDR3, as DNA: TGTGCCAGCAGCGAGCGGGGTGGCGAGCAGTACTTC. Translating gives CASSERGGEQYF.

This sequence joins TRBV30 and TRBJ2-7, with D maybe TRBD2 (6 bases). From germline, CDR1 is GTSNPN and CDR2 SVGIG (reference sequence). V gave up 0 bases and J gave up 0 bases, with 12 bases separating them. CDR3 length: 15 residues. In DNA, the CDR3 is TGTGCCTGGAGTGTAAGATGGGGGGTCTCCTACGAGCAGTACTTC. Translation: CAWSVRWGVSYEQYF.

V usage is TRBV9 and J usage is TRBJ1-5; 10 bases agree with TRBD1. Germline values: CDR1 SGDLS, CDR2 YYNGEE. The ends lost 0 bases at V and 8 bases at J; junction bases unmatched: 5. CDR3 length: 15 residues. For the CDR3, the DNA is TGTGCCAGCAGCGTAGGACAGGGGGCGGAGGAGCCCCAGCATTTT. Amino acid sequence: CASSVGQGAEEPQHF. Drawing the rest from reference TRBV9 and TRBJ1-5, the complete variable domain is DSGVTQTPKHLITATGQRVTLRCSPRSGDLSVYWYQQSLDQGLQFLIQYYNGEERAKGNILERFSAQQFPDLHSELNLSSLELGDSALYFCASSVGQGAEEPQHFGDGTRLSIL.

V and J are TRBV5-6 and TRBJ2-7; 7 bases agree with TRBD1. Germline V lookup: CDR1 SGHDT, CDR2 YYEEEE. The CDR3 runs to 13 residues. Trimming took 1 base from V and 6 from J; bases not matched to a gene: 4. CDR3 bases: TGTGCCAGCAGCTTGATGAGGGGGCGCGAGCAGTACTTC. Encoded protein: CASSLMRGREQYF.